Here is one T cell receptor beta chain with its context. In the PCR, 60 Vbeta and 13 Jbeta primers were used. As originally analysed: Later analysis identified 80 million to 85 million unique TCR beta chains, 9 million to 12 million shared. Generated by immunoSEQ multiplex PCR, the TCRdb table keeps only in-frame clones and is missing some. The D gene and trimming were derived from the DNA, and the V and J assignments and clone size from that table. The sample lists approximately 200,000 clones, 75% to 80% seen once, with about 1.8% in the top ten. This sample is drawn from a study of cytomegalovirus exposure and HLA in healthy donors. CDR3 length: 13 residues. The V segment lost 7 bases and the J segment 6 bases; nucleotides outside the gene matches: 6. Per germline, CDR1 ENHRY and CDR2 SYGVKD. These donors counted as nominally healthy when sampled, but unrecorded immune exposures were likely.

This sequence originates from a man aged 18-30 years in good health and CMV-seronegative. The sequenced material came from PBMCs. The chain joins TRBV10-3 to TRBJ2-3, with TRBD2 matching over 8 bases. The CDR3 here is CAIMAGGQDTQYF. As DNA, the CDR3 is TGTGCCATCATGGCGGGGGGCCAGGATACGCAGTATTTT.